This T cell receptor (beta chain) is from a study of beta chain features in type 1 diabetes. Overall study context: Cell yields, age and gender were similar between patients and healthy donors.

Via CD45RO/CCR7/CD25/CD127/CD95/CD27, cells of the CD4+ naive, central memory, regulatory and stem cell-like memory subsets were sorted. In regard to this clone: Its antigen is unidentified.

Findings and caveats of the study: Within the patient group, naive, central memory and Treg TCRB repertoires appeared more similar to each other than within healthy donors. The VDJ junctions of type 1 diabetes patients carried fewer insertions and more deletions. When Type 1 diabetes patients were examined, their TCRB CDR3s proved moderately but significantly shorter in all four CD4+ subsets.

In germline, CDR1 is GTSNPN, CDR2 SVGIG (reference sequence). V gave up 7 bases and J gave up 0 bases; unmatched junction bases: 7. This CDR3 has 15 residues. Expressed TCRB transcripts got sequenced, as all isolated RNA was reverse transcribed. The protocol was immunoSEQ multiplex PCR, while the TCRdb copy is restricted to in-frame clones and leaves out a portion. The sample lists 600,000 or so clones, about an eighth seen once, with approximately 0.043% in the top ten. This chain links TRBV30 with TRBJ1-1; 11 positions match TRBD1. The source is a man aged 18 to 29 with type 1 diabetes. The sequenced material came from naive CD4+ T cells from blood. The CDR3 nucleotides are TGTGCCTTCGGACAGGGGGCTGTCATGAACACTGAAGCTTTCTTT. This sequence encodes CAFGQGAVMNTEAFF.